The 18 T cell receptor beta chains below were found in one sample sequenced in a study of T cell clones after liver transplantation. Libraries were prepared by immunoSEQ multiplex PCR; TCRdb keeps only in-frame clonotypes and omits some of them. The data contain some 11,000 clones, 60% to 85% of them singletons. The sample consisted of CD4+ T cells from blood, taken approximately 29 months after liver transplant. The receptors shown here come from a human patient who received a liver transplant. Some T cells may arise from the graft donor.

The chain couples TRBV6-5 to TRBJ2-5; D unclear. The CDR3 loop spans 15 amino acids. Per germline, CDR1 MNHEY and CDR2 SVGAGI. V lost 5 bases to trimming and J lost 3 bases, with 16 bases between them. CDR3 protein: CASSARPESKETQYF. DNA of the CDR3: TGTGCCAGCAGTGCTAGACCCGAGAGTAAAGAGACCCAGTACTTC.

CDR3 DNA sequence: TGTGCCAGCAGTGAACTGGGAGGGGGAGGAGCAGATACGCAGTATTTT. Translating it yields CASSELGGGGADTQYF. The V and J genes are TRBV6-1 and TRBJ2-3; D possibly corresponds to TRBD2 (7 bases). This CDR3 is built from 16 residues. CDR1 is MNHNS and CDR2 is SASEGT in the germline V gene. V shed 2 bases and J shed 4 bases, with 16 bases lying between them.

The gene calls are TRBV28 and TRBJ2-2, with D possibly matching TRBD1 (5 bases). Trimming pared 6 bases from V and 2 bases from J, leaving 10 bases between. Germline assignment: CDR1 MDHEN and CDR2 SYDVKM. This CDR3 has 14 residues. The CDR3 nucleotides are TGTGCCAGCAGGGACACTCTAAACACCGGGGAGCTGTTTTTT. Protein: CASRDTLNTGELFF.

This clone has only a few counts. The V call is TRBV6-1, the J call TRBJ1-6; 12 nucleotides agree with TRBD1. From germline, CDR1 is MNHNS and CDR2 SASEGT. This CDR3 has 15 amino acids. V lost 3 bases, J lost 7 bases, and 1 base stayed unmatched. The CDR3 region is CASSDGTGGNSPLHF. The CDR3 bases are TGTGCCAGCAGTGACGGGACAGGGGGCAATTCACCCCTCCACTTT.

J is TRBJ2-5 and V is TRBV7-9; D could derive from TRBD1 or TRBD2 (5 bases each). CDR1 and CDR2 from the germline V gene are SEHNR and FQNEAQ (reference sequence). This CDR3 comprises 13 residues. Deletions cut 5 bases from V and 5 bases from J, with 12 bases between. The CDR3 reads CASSPEGWETQYF. The CDR3 DNA reads as TGTGCCAGCAGCCCCGAGGGGTGGGAGACCCAGTACTTC.

This clone counts as large (0.1 to 1%). This chain uses TRBV7-9 with TRBJ2-7; D perhaps matches TRBD1 (6 bases). V was clipped by 1 base and J by 4 bases, with 11 bases between them. Germline V gives CDR1 SEHNR, CDR2 FQNEAQ (reference sequence). The CDR3 loop spans 14 amino acids. The CDR3 bases are TGTGCCAGCAGCTTAGAGGGGGTCGGTTACGAGCAGTACTTC. Its translation: CASSLEGVGYEQYF. The whole variable domain, remainder taken from reference TRBV7-9 and TRBJ2-7, is DTGVSQNPRHKITKRGQNVTFRCDPISEHNRLYWYRQTLGQGPEFLTYFQNEAQLEKSRLLSDRFSAERPKGSFSTLEIQRTEQGDSAMYLCASSLEGVGYEQYFGPGTRLTVT.

The chain uses TRBV19 and TRBJ1-2; 7 bases map to TRBD1. The germline gives CDR1 LNHDA, CDR2 SQIVND (reference sequence). V trimming: 6 bases; J trimming: 5 bases; junction bases outside the gene matches: 12. The CDR3 contains 15 residues. CDR3 DNA: TGTGCCAGTAGGCCAGGGGGGGGCAGCCGGTATGGCTACACCTTC. Encoded protein: CASRPGGGSRYGYTF.

The chain employs TRBV30 and TRBJ2-7; D might be TRBD2 (6 bases). The CDR3 length is 13 residues. Between the trimmed V and J ends, which lost 2 bases and 3 bases, there was a span of 11 bases. Germline loops: CDR1 GTSNPN, CDR2 SVGIG (reference sequence). CDR3: CAWSPASDYEQYV. The DNA of the CDR3 is TGTGCCTGGAGTCCCGCTAGCGACTACGAGCAGTACGTC.

The chain uses TRBV2 and TRBJ2-7; the D gene is possibly TRBD1 (6 bases). Germline V CDR1 and CDR2: SNHLY, FYNNEI. Trimming pared 1 base from V and 6 bases from J, leaving 7 bases between. The CDR3 totals 12 residues. The CDR3 sequence is CASSEGGREQYF. The CDR3 DNA reads TGTGCCAGCAGTGAAGGGGGGCGCGAGCAGTACTTC.

The DNA of the CDR3 is TGTGCCAGCAGCCAAGATCTGGCAGAGCAAGAGACCCAGTACTTC. This codes for CASSQDLAEQETQYF. The chain joins TRBV14 to TRBJ2-5, with D hard to call. The germline gives CDR1 SGHDN, CDR2 FVKESK. The CDR3 is made up of 15 amino acids. Trimming took 0 bases from V and 2 from J, leaving 10 bases between them.

CDR3: CASSLGTGVTEAFF. In nucleotides, the CDR3 is TGCGCCAGCAGCTTGGGGACAGGGGTCACTGAAGCTTTCTTT. This chain links TRBV5-1 with TRBJ1-1; 9 bases fit TRBD1. Trimming removed 0 bases from V and 4 bases from J; junction bases left unmatched: 1. The CDR3 consists of 14 residues. Per the germline V gene, CDR1 is SGHRS and CDR2 is YFSETQ.

The V call is TRBV7-9, the J call TRBJ2-7; 7 nucleotides align to TRBD1. Looked up from germline, CDR1 is SEHNR and CDR2 is FQNEAQ (reference sequence). The CDR3 is 16 residues long. Trimming cost V 5 bases and J 3 bases; bases outside gene matches: 13. CDR3 DNA sequence: TGTGCCAGCAGCCCTAGGGTGACAGGGTTTGTCTACGAGCAGTACTTC. Its protein product is CASSPRVTGFVYEQYF.

This chain links TRBV6-1 with TRBJ2-1, with TRBD2 identical over 7 bases. The germline V gene encodes CDR1 MNHNS and CDR2 SASEGT. The J segment lost 0 bases and the V segment lost 5 bases, leaving 4 bases of the junction unmatched. The CDR3 is 15 amino acids. CDR3 in DNA: TGTGCCAGCAGTAGACGGACTAGCTCCTACAATGAGCAGTTCTTC. Residues: CASSRRTSSYNEQFF.

V usage is TRBV30 and J usage is TRBJ2-6; tentative D call: TRBD1 (5 bases). Deletions cut 3 bases from V and 2 bases from J, with 14 bases between. Germline V lookup: CDR1 GTSNPN, CDR2 SVGIG (reference sequence). This CDR3 has 16 residues. The CDR3 nucleotides are TGTGCCTGGAGGCCCTTCAAGGGGACTGGGGCCAACGTCCTGACTTTC. Translating gives CAWRPFKGTGANVLTF.

This clone was seen a single time. The chain carries TRBV27 and TRBJ2-7; 14 bases are shared with TRBD2. With V trimmed by 5 bases and J by 3 bases, 3 bases remained unmatched. The germline V gene has CDR1 MNHEY and CDR2 SMNVEV (reference sequence). This CDR3 comprises 15 residues. CDR3 DNA: TGTGCCAGCAGTCACGGGACTAGCGGGAGCTACGAGCAGTACTTC. Its translation: CASSHGTSGSYEQYF.

The J gene is TRBJ1-3, the V gene TRBV23-1; D not certain. TRBV23-1 is an ORF; its function is uncertain. V lost 8 bases and J 0 bases, leaving 11 bases between the germline ends. The length of the CDR3 is 14 residues. The DNA of the CDR3 is TGCGCCAGCTGCTTACATCTCTCTGGAAACACCATATATTTT. Translating gives CASCLHLSGNTIYF.

V and J are TRBV9 and TRBJ1-2; D is ambiguous. Deletions cut 6 bases from V and 4 bases from J, with 16 bases between. Per germline, CDR1 SGDLS and CDR2 YYNGEE. The CDR3 loop spans 14 amino acids. The CDR3: CASIDSTGTYGYTF. The CDR3 DNA reads as TGTGCCAGCATCGACTCGACGGGAACCTATGGCTACACCTTC.

V is TRBV7-9 and J is TRBJ1-2; maybe TRBD1 (6 bases). V was trimmed by 0 bases and J by 4 bases, leaving 12 bases between them. The CDR3 spans 15 residues. CDR1 is SEHNR, CDR2 FQNEAQ, per germline (reference sequence). CDR3 coding DNA: TGTGCCAGCAGCTTAGCCCAGGGGCGGGTCTATGGCTACACCTTC. Amino acid sequence: CASSLAQGRVYGYTF.